The TCR beta chain described here comes from a study of CD8 T cells in ankylosing spondylitis. A single record per CDR3 protein comes from TCRdb applying MiXCR to the 5' RACE reads. The repertoire consists of some 130,000 distinct CDR3 sequences, with roughly an eighth occurring once and the leading ten covering around 3%. The CDR3 extends over 14 amino acids. The germline CDR1 and CDR2 sequences are MNHEY and SVGAGI. V was cut by 7 bases and J by 1 base, with 12 bases left in between. This TCR derives from a female donor with ankylosing spondylitis or in good health (not recorded which). This chain connects TRBV6-5 to TRBJ2-3, with a tentative D call TRBD2 (5 bases). The source material was blood, either unsorted or a sorted T cell fraction (not recorded which). This CDR3 is CASISGGGTDTQYF. CDR3 in DNA: TGTGCCAGCATTTCTGGAGGAGGCACAGATACGCAGTATTTT.